This TCR beta chain was observed in a study of CD8 T cells in ankylosing spondylitis. Preparation of TCR beta libraries was done by quantitative 5'-RACE with molecular barcodes. One entry per CDR3 protein, called by TCRdb with MiXCR from the 5' RACE reads. The table has 400,000 or so distinct CDR3 sequences, 25% to 30% seen once. Study observations and caveats: A motif in TCR beta, a set of eight highly homologous variants, appeared characteristic of ankylosing spondylitis blood. Certain motif variants had earlier appeared in reactive arthritis synovial fluid and blood. Disease-associated clones were reportedly significantly overrepresented in matched ankylosing spondylitis synovial fluid.

J lost 5 bases, V lost 3 bases, and 16 bases had no gene match. CDR1 and CDR2 from the germline V gene are SGHAT and FQNNGV. CDR3 length equals 18 residues. A few counts support this clonotype. Its antigen is unknown. The genes are TRBV11-2 and TRBJ2-3, with 8 nucleotides matching TRBD2. Sequenced input: blood, either unsorted or a sorted T cell fraction (not recorded which). This receptor was taken from a male donor with ankylosing spondylitis. CDR3 nucleotides: TGTGCCAGCAGCTTGGAGACTTACGGGAGGGCCGGTTTAGATACGCAGTATTTT. Its translation is CASSLETYGRAGLDTQYF.